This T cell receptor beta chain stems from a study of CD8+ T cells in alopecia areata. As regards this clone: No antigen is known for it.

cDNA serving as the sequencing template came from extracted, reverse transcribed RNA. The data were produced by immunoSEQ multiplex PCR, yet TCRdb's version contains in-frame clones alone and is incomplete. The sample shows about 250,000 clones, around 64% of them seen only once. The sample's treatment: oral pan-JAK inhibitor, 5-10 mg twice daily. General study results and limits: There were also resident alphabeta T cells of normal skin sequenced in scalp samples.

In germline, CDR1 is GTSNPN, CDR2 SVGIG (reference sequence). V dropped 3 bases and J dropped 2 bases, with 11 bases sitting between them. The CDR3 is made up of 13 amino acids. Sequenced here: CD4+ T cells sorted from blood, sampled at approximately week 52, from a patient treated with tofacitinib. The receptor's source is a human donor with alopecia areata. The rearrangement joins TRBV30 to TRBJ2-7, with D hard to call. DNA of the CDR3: TGTGCCTGGAGCCCCGTTGGAGCCTACGAGCAGTACTTC. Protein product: CAWSPVGAYEQYF.